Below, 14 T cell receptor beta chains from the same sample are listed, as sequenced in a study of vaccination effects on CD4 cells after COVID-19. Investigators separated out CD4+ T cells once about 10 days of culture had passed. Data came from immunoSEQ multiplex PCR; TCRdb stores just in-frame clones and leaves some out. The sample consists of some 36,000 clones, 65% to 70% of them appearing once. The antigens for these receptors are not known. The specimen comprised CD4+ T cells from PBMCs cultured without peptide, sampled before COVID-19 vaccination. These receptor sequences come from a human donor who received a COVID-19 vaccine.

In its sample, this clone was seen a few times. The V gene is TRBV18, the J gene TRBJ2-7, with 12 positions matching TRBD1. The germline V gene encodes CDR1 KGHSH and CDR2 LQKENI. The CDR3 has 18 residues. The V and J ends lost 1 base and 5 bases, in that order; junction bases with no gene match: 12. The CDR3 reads CASSPRAPGQGASNEQYF. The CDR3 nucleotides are TGTGCCAGCTCACCACGGGCCCCGGGACAGGGGGCCTCTAACGAGCAGTACTTC.

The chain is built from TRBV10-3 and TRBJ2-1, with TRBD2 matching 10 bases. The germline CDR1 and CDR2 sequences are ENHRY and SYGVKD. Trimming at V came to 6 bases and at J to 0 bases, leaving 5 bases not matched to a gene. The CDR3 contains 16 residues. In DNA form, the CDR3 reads TGTGCCATCAGAGGTAGCGGGGGGTTCTCCTACAATGAGCAGTTCTTC. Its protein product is CAIRGSGGFSYNEQFF.

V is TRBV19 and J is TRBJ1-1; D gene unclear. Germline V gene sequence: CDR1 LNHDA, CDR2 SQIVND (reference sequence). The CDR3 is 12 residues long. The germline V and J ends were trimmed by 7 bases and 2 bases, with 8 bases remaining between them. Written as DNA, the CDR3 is TGTGCCAGTAATCGGGCCAACACTGAAGCTTTCTTT. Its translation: CASNRANTEAFF.

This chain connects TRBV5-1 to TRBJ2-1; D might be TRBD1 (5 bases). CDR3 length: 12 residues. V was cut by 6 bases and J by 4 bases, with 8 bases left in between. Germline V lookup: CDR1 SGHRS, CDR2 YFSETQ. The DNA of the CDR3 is TGCGCCAGCACGGACACATACAATGAGCAGTTCTTC. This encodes CASTDTYNEQFF.

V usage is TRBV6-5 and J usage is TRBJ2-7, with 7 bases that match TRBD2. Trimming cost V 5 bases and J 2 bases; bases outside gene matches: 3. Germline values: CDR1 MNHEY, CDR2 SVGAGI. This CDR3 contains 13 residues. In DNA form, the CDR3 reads TGTGCCAGCAGTCGGGGGGAACCCTACGAGCAGTACTTC. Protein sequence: CASSRGEPYEQYF.

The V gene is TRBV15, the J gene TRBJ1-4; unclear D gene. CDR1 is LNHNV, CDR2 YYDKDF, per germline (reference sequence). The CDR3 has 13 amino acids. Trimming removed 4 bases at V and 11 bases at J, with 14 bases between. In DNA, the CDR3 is TGTGCCACCAGCACTCGCACAAGGGAGAAACTGTTTTTT. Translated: CATSTRTREKLFF.

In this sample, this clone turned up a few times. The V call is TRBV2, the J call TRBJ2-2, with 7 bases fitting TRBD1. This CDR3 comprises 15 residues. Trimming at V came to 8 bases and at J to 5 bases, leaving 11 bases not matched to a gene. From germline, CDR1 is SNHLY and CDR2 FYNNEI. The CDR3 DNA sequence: TGTGCCAGCGGTACCACGACAGGGTCGACCGGGGAGCTGTTTTTT. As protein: CASGTTTGSTGELFF.

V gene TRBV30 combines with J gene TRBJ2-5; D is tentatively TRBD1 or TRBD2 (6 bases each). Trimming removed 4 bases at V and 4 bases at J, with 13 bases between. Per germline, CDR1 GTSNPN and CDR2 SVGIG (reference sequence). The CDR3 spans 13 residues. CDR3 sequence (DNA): TGTGCCTGGACTGGCAGGGGAGGAGAGACCCAGTACTTC. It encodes CAWTGRGGETQYF.

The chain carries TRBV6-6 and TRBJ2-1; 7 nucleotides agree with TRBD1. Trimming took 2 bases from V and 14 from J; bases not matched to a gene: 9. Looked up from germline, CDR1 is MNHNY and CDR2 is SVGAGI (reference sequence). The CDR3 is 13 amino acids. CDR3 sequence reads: CASSYEKGAKEFF. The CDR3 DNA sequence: TGTGCCAGCAGTTACGAAAAGGGGGCAAAAGAGTTCTTC.

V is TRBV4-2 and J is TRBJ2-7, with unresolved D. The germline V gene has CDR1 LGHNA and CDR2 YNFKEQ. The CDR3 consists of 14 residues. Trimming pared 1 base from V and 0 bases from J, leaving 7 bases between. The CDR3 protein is CASSQGLDSYEQYF. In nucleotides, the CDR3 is TGTGCCAGCAGCCAAGGACTCGACTCCTACGAGCAGTACTTC.

CDR3 DNA sequence: TGTGCCAGCAACTCTGTCAGGGGTTATCAGCCCCAGCATTTT. It is translated as CASNSVRGYQPQHF. This sequence joins TRBV2 and TRBJ1-5, with TRBD1 as a possible D gene (6 bases). Looked up from germline, CDR1 is SNHLY and CDR2 is FYNNEI. The V and J ends lost 7 bases and 5 bases respectively, with 15 bases between them. The CDR3 covers 14 residues.

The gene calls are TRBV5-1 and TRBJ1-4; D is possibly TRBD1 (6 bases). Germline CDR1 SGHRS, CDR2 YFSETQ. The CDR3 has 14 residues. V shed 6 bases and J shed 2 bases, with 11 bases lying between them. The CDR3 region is CASMEGGTNEKLFF. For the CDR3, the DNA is TGCGCCAGCATGGAGGGGGGGACTAATGAAAAACTGTTTTTT.

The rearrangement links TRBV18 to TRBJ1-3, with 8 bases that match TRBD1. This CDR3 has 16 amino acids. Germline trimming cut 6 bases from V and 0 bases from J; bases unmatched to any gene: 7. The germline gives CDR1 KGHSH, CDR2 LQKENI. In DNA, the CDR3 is TGTGCCAGCTCGGTCGGACAGGGAGGCTCTGGAAACACCATATATTTT. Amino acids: CASSVGQGGSGNTIYF.

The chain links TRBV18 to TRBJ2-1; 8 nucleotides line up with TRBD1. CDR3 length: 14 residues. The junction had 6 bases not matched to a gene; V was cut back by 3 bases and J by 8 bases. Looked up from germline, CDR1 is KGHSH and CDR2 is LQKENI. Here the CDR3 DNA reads TGTGCCAGCTCACCCCAGGGGGCTAGGCATGAGCAGTTCTTC. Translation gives CASSPQGARHEQFF.